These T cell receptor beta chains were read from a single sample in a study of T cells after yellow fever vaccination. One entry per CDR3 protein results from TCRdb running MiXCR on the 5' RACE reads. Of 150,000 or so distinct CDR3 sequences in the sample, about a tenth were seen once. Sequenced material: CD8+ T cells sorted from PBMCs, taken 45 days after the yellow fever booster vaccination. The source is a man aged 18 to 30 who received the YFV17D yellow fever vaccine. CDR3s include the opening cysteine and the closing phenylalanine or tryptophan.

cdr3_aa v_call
CSAPSGSGETQYF TRBV29-1
CASSFSVYGTANTGELFF TRBV12-3/TRBV12-4
CASSLSGARELPDTQYF TRBV27
CASSLGDSLQYF TRBV7-3
CASSLLVEQYF TRBV7-2
CSARPLGQGDNEQFF TRBV20-1
CASRASGNTEAFF TRBV12-3/TRBV12-4
CASSFMAGGPFF TRBV7-2
CASRDRGETQYF TRBV5-1
CASSLGTGINEQFF TRBV28
CASRHIGLADYQETQYF TRBV12-3/TRBV12-4
CASSTDGVGNYGYTF TRBV27
CASSQEPLPGGAFGYTF TRBV4-1
CASSFPFNWANTGELFF TRBV7-2
CASSLHNSGANVLTF TRBV5-1